What follows are 21 T cell receptor beta chains derived from one specimen sequenced in a study of blood T cell repertoires in COVID-19. Measured with immunoSEQ multiplex PCR; TCRdb has only the in-frame clones, and not every one. The sample contains approximately 480,000 clones, about 85% of which appear only once. Sequencing input: PBMCs or T cells enriched from blood (not recorded which). Every receptor here comes from a woman under 30 who had recovered from COVID-19.

On this clone: Other DNA sequences in this specimen translate into the identical CDR3. V is TRBV30 and J is TRBJ1-1; possible D gene TRBD1, 5 bases. CDR1 is GTSNPN, CDR2 SVGIG, per germline (reference sequence). The CDR3 consists of 13 residues. V was shortened by 3 bases and J by 0 bases, with 8 bases between the two germline ends. The CDR3 sequence is CAWSRDLNTEAFF. The CDR3 DNA follows: TGTGCCTGGAGCAGGGATCTGAACACTGAAGCTTTCTTT.

The chain carries TRBV7-6 and TRBJ2-5, with TRBD2 matching over 7 bases. Germline loops: CDR1 SGHVS, CDR2 FNYEAQ. V dropped 1 base and J dropped 4; count of bases not matched to a gene: 0. The CDR3 loop spans 13 amino acids. The CDR3 loop is CASSLGEGETQYF. The CDR3 DNA is TGTGCCAGCAGCTTAGGGGAGGGAGAGACCCAGTACTTC.

This clone turned up a few times. V gene TRBV7-8 combines with J gene TRBJ2-4, with D perhaps matching TRBD1 (5 bases). Germline CDR1 and CDR2: SGHVS and FQNEAQ. The CDR3 sequence is 16 residues long. The V end lost 4 bases, the J end lost 7 bases, and 20 bases lay between the germline ends. CDR3 sequence (DNA): TGTGCCAGCAGCTCTACAGGAATTGAAGTATTGAACATTCAGTACTTC. It codes for CASSSTGIEVLNIQYF.

The rearrangement joins TRBV7-6 to TRBJ2-2, with a weak D call TRBD2 (6 bases). Trimming cost V 4 bases and J 6 bases, with 12 bases left between them. Germline assignment: CDR1 SGHVS and CDR2 FNYEAQ. CDR3 length: 14 residues. This CDR3 is CASSSARGAGELFF. The CDR3 DNA reads TGTGCCAGCAGCTCGGCGCGGGGCGCCGGGGAGCTGTTTTTT.

The rearrangement links TRBV30 to TRBJ2-2; TRBD1 is a possible D gene (6 bases). Trimming pared 0 bases from V and 6 bases from J, leaving 17 bases between. The CDR3 has 16 residues. Germline V gives CDR1 GTSNPN, CDR2 SVGIG (reference sequence). The DNA for the CDR3 is TGTGCCTGGAGTGTGTCTCCGGACAGTCAGGCCGGGGAGCTGTTTTTT. Translated, it gives CAWSVSPDSQAGELFF.

The rearrangement joins TRBV28 to TRBJ2-1; 8 nucleotides agree with TRBD1. The CDR3 covers 11 residues. CDR1 MDHEN and CDR2 SYDVKM come from the germline V gene. The CDR3 here is CGTGNGNEQFF. The CDR3 DNA sequence: TGTGGGACAGGGAACGGCAATGAGCAGTTCTTC.

The chain carries TRBV6-6 and TRBJ1-5, with D unresolved. The CDR3 has 13 residues. V lost 6 bases to trimming and J lost 6 bases, with 12 bases between them. In germline, CDR1 is MNHNY, CDR2 SVGAGI (reference sequence). DNA of the CDR3: TGTGCCAGCAGCGAGGGAAATAGTCAGCCCCAGCATTTT. Protein sequence: CASSEGNSQPQHF.

The V and J genes are TRBV25-1 and TRBJ1-1; D remains ambiguous. The CDR3 length is 12 residues. Germline values: CDR1 MGHDK, CDR2 SYGVNS. V was cut by 4 bases and J by 8 bases, with 11 bases left in between. CDR3: CASSAPGTEAFF. The CDR3 coding sequence is TGTGCCAGCAGTGCCCCGGGAACAGAAGCTTTCTTT.

This clone was observed a few times. This chain links TRBV10-2 with TRBJ2-7; 10 bases fit TRBD1. Germline assignment: CDR1 WSHSY and CDR2 SAAADI. Unmatched junction bases numbered 5, after V lost 3 bases and J lost 3 bases. The CDR3 spans 15 residues. CDR3 DNA sequence: TGCGCCAGCAGTGACCCGGGACAGGGGATCTACGAGCAGTACTTC. Translated, it gives CASSDPGQGIYEQYF.

The chain is built from TRBV6-5 and TRBJ1-1; a weak D match, TRBD1 (6 bases). The length of the CDR3 is 15 residues. Trimming removed 0 bases from V and 4 bases from J, with 12 bases in between. Germline V gene data show CDR1 as MNHEY and CDR2 as SVGAGI. This CDR3 reads CASSYSRAGATEAFF. CDR3 in DNA: TGTGCCAGCAGTTACTCGAGGGCAGGGGCCACTGAAGCTTTCTTT.

CDR3 residues: CASSSQVYYGYTF. The DNA of the CDR3 is TGTGCCAGCAGTTCACAGGTTTACTATGGCTACACCTTC. The chain employs TRBV2 and TRBJ1-2; weak D call: TRBD1 (5 bases). This CDR3 region has 13 residues. Germline values: CDR1 SNHLY, CDR2 FYNNEI. The ends were cut back, 5 bases at V and 3 bases at J, with 10 bases in the middle.

The rearrangement uses TRBV5-1 and TRBJ2-3; D is undetermined. Germline CDR1 SGHRS, CDR2 YFSETQ. The CDR3 is made up of 15 amino acids. V was cut by 0 bases and J by 2 bases, with 10 bases left in between. CDR3 coding DNA: TGCGCCAGCAGCTTGGAGGCTTTAGCCACAGATACGCAGTATTTT. This codes for CASSLEALATDTQYF.

This chain connects TRBV6-6 to TRBJ1-1; no clear D gene. V lost 5 bases to trimming and J lost 3 bases, with 13 bases between them. This CDR3 region has 14 residues. The germline V gene encodes CDR1 MNHNY and CDR2 SVGAGI (reference sequence). The CDR3 region has the DNA TGTGCCAGCAGTCCGAAAGTTCAGGACACTGAAGCTTTCTTT. Translation gives CASSPKVQDTEAFF.

The V gene is TRBV19, the J gene TRBJ1-1; D is uncertain. Germline CDR1 reads LNHDA; CDR2 reads SQIVND (reference sequence). This CDR3 region has 15 residues. V lost 0 bases and J 2 bases, leaving 10 bases between the germline ends. CDR3 in DNA: TGTGCCAGTAGTATAGACTCAGGATCAAACACTGAAGCTTTCTTT. It is translated as CASSIDSGSNTEAFF.

This clone appeared once. The V and J genes are TRBV5-4 and TRBJ1-2; D perhaps matches TRBD1 (6 bases). V was shortened by 4 bases and J by 8 bases, with 21 bases between the two germline ends. Germline CDR1 and CDR2: SGHNT and YYREEE (reference sequence). The CDR3 contains 15 residues. CDR3 amino acids: CASSLRDKALQGYTF. The CDR3 region has the DNA TGTGCCAGCAGCCTGAGGGACAAGGCCCTCCAGGGCTACACCTTC.

This clone has just one count. V and J are TRBV11-3 and TRBJ2-1; a possible D gene is TRBD2 (6 bases). Per germline, CDR1 SGHNT and CDR2 YENEEA. The CDR3 loop spans 15 amino acids. Trimming removed 1 base at V and 8 bases at J, with 15 bases between. In nucleotides, the CDR3 is TGTGCCAGCAGCTTAGGGACTGCTGGGGGGTATGAGCAGTTCTTC. Its protein product is CASSLGTAGGYEQFF.

This chain joins TRBV9 and TRBJ1-5, with 8 bases identical to TRBD1. The germline gives CDR1 SGDLS, CDR2 YYNGEE. With 4 bases clipped from V and 0 bases from J, the junction kept 3 bases outside the gene matches. CDR3 length equals 15 residues. CDR3 protein: CASSPGTGSNQPQHF. CDR3 DNA sequence: TGTGCCAGCAGCCCGGGGACAGGTAGCAATCAGCCCCAGCATTTT.

V gene TRBV30 combines with J gene TRBJ1-2, with 8 bases fitting TRBD1. CDR1 and CDR2 (germline): GTSNPN, SVGIG (reference sequence). The CDR3 consists of 15 residues. V lost 0 bases and J lost 4; bases outside the gene matches: 7. The CDR3 is CAWSVEHRGGYGYTF. CDR3 in DNA: TGTGCCTGGAGTGTTGAGCACAGGGGGGGCTATGGCTACACCTTC.

The CDR3 DNA sequence: TGCAGCGTATTAGGACAGATGAACACTGAAGCTTTCTTT. Translating it yields CSVLGQMNTEAFF. The V gene is TRBV29-1, the J gene TRBJ1-1, with a tentative D call TRBD1 (6 bases). Germline CDR1 SQVTM, CDR2 ANQGSEA. Trimming took off 6 bases at V and 0 bases at J, with 11 bases between the two ends. The CDR3 has 13 amino acids.

The J gene is TRBJ1-2, the V gene TRBV5-1; 7 bases agree with TRBD1. The trim removed 0 bases at V and 5 bases at J, leaving 4 bases unmatched. CDR3 size: 14 residues. From germline, CDR1 is SGHRS and CDR2 YFSETQ. Written as DNA, the CDR3 is TGCGCCAGCAGCTTGGAGGGGGCTCGATATGGCTACACCTTC. Translating it yields CASSLEGARYGYTF.

This chain joins TRBV12-3 or TRBV12-4 and TRBJ1-1; 8 nucleotides line up with TRBD1. V trimming: 6 bases; J trimming: 5 bases; junction bases outside the gene matches: 5. The CDR3 consists of 13 residues. The CDR3 DNA reads TGTGCCAGCAGGGAAACAGGGGGGACTGAAGCTTTCTTT. Its translation: CASRETGGTEAFF.